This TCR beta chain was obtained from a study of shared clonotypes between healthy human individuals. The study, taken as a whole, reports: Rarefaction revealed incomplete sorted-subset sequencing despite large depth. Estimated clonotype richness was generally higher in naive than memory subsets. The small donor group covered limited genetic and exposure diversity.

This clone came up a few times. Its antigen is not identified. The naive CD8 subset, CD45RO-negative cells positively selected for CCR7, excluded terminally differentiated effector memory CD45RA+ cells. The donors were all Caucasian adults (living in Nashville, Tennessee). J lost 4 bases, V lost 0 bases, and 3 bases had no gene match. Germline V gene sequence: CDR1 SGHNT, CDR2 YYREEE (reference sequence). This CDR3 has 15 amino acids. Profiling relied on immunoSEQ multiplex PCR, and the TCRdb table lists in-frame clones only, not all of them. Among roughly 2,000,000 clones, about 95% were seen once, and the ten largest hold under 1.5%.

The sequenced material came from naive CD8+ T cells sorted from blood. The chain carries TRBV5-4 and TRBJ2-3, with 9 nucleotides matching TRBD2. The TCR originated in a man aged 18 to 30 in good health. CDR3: CASSLGRGGPDTQYF. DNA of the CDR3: TGTGCCAGCAGCTTGGGGCGGGGGGGCCCAGATACGCAGTATTTT.